Presented here are 30 T cell receptor beta chains from one specimen sequenced in a study of cytotoxic CD8 clonotypes in ibrutinib-treated CLL. Clones were sequenced by immunoSEQ multiplex PCR, and TCRdb holds only the in-frame ones, with some missing. The table includes some 85,000 clones, roughly three quarters detected once. The source material was PBMCs, sampled after 24 months of ibrutinib treatment. The receptors originated from a human donor with chronic lymphocytic leukemia.

CDR3 coding DNA: TGCAGCGTTGATGACCCCCGGGAGGAAAAACTGTTTTTT. Amino acids: CSVDDPREEKLFF. This chain joins TRBV29-1 and TRBJ1-4; D ambiguous. Trimming removed 3 bases at V and 8 bases at J, with 13 bases between. This CDR3 has 13 residues. The germline V gene has CDR1 SQVTM and CDR2 ANQGSEA.

The chain couples TRBV19 to TRBJ1-1, with TRBD1 as a possible D gene (6 bases). Germline V gives CDR1 LNHDA, CDR2 SQIVND (reference sequence). CDR3 length equals 15 residues. V gave up 8 bases and J gave up 5 bases, with 21 bases separating them. The CDR3 nucleotides are TGTGCCAGTCGCCAGGGGTCGGGGGGCCGGACTGAAGCTTTCTTT. It translates to CASRQGSGGRTEAFF.

This sequence joins TRBV6-6 and TRBJ1-1; the D gene is possibly TRBD1 (6 bases). V was shortened by 0 bases and J by 4 bases, with 12 bases between the two germline ends. The CDR3 is made up of 15 amino acids. Per germline, CDR1 MNHNY and CDR2 SVGAGI (reference sequence). CDR3 in amino acids: CASSYSRGGRTEAFF. The CDR3, as DNA: TGTGCCAGCAGTTACTCTCGTGGGGGCCGCACTGAAGCTTTCTTT.

Only one count was recorded for this clone. The chain carries TRBV18 and TRBJ1-2, with 9 bases fitting TRBD1. CDR1 is KGHSH and CDR2 is LQKENI in the germline V gene. The V gene end was trimmed by 0 bases and the J gene end by 1 base; junction bases not matched to a gene: 0. This CDR3 comprises 15 residues. The CDR3 loop reads CASSPPGQGNYGYTF. For the CDR3, the DNA is TGTGCCAGCTCACCACCGGGACAGGGTAACTATGGCTACACCTTC. Drawing the rest from reference TRBV18 and TRBJ1-2, the complete variable domain is NAGVMQNPRHLVRRRGQEARLRCSPMKGHSHVYWYRQLPEEGLKFMVYLQKENIIDESGMPKERFSAEFPKEGPSILRIQQVVRGDSAAYFCASSPPGQGNYGYTFGSGTRLTVV.

V gene TRBV7-2 combines with J gene TRBJ2-2; D not certain. Germline-derived CDR1 and CDR2 are SGHTA and FQGNSA. Trimming took off 1 base at V and 5 bases at J, with 5 bases between the two ends. The CDR3 extends over 13 amino acids. The chain's CDR3 is CASSLVRTGELFF. The CDR3 region has the DNA TGTGCCAGCAGCTTAGTTAGAACCGGGGAGCTGTTTTTT.

V and J are TRBV7-9 and TRBJ1-6; D remains ambiguous. This CDR3 contains 14 residues. The V end was cut by 1 base, the J end by 7 bases, with 8 bases between. Germline V gives CDR1 SEHNR, CDR2 FQNEAQ (reference sequence). The CDR3 is CASSLGAENSPLHF. The CDR3 bases are TGTGCCAGCAGCTTAGGGGCAGAGAATTCACCCCTCCACTTT.

The genes are TRBV7-3 and TRBJ2-7, with D uncertain. This CDR3 comprises 15 residues. V shed 2 bases and J shed 0 bases, with 11 bases lying between them. Germline assignment: CDR1 SGHTA and CDR2 FQGTGA. CDR3 sequence (DNA): TGTGCCAGCAGCTTAGGTTTAGGTAGCTCCTACGAGCAGTACTTC. The encoded protein is CASSLGLGSSYEQYF.

The rearrangement joins TRBV4-2 to TRBJ1-5, with D possibly being TRBD1 (6 bases). This CDR3 is built from 16 residues. The V end lost 0 bases, the J end lost 6 bases, and 15 bases lay between the germline ends. Germline CDR1 reads LGHNA; CDR2 reads YNFKEQ. CDR3 amino acids: CASSQDQSGGRQPQHF. The CDR3 DNA sequence: TGTGCCAGCAGCCAAGATCAAAGCGGGGGCCGTCAGCCCCAGCATTTT.

The gene calls are TRBV7-9 and TRBJ2-3; 7 bases align to TRBD2. The CDR3 is 13 amino acids. Germline trimming cut 5 bases from V and 14 bases from J; bases unmatched to any gene: 13. The germline V gene has CDR1 SEHNR and CDR2 FQNEAQ (reference sequence). This CDR3 reads CASSPPVSGLVYF. In nucleotides, the CDR3 is TGTGCCAGCAGCCCCCCTGTTAGCGGGCTGGTGTATTTT.

J is TRBJ2-2 and V is TRBV18; D unresolved. The length of the CDR3 is 12 residues. Germline CDR1 KGHSH, CDR2 LQKENI. With 2 bases removed from V and 2 bases from J, the gap between germline ends came to 0 bases. The CDR3 loop reads CASSPNTGELFF. The DNA for the CDR3 is TGTGCCAGCTCACCAAACACCGGGGAGCTGTTTTTT.

V gene TRBV28 combines with J gene TRBJ2-6; TRBD1 might be the D (5 bases). The CDR3 spans 15 residues. From germline, CDR1 is MDHEN and CDR2 SYDVKM. The V gene lost 8 bases and the J gene lost 3 bases, with 14 bases spanning the gap. CDR3 DNA: TGTGCCAGCCGCGTGCAGGGCAGTGGGGCCAACGTCCTGACTTTC. Translated, it gives CASRVQGSGANVLTF.

The rearrangement joins TRBV5-1 to TRBJ1-2, with 7 bases that match TRBD1. V dropped 3 bases and J dropped 6; count of bases not matched to a gene: 11. Per the germline V gene, CDR1 is SGHRS and CDR2 is YFSETQ. This CDR3 spans 15 amino acids. CDR3 nucleotide sequence: TGCGCCAGCAGCTCGAGGGGCGCGGGACAGAATGGCTACACCTTC. Residues: CASSSRGAGQNGYTF.

CDR3 DNA sequence: TGTGCCAGCAGTGGGGGGAACTCCTACGAGCAGTACTTC. Amino acids: CASSGGNSYEQYF. The chain couples TRBV6-1 to TRBJ2-7; the D call may be TRBD1 or TRBD2 (5 bases each). The germline V gene encodes CDR1 MNHNS and CDR2 SASEGT. V was shortened by 4 bases and J by 0 bases, with 7 bases between the two germline ends. There are 13 residues in the CDR3.

CDR3 DNA: TGTGCCAGCAGCTTGGGGGGCGGAGCCACCTACTACGAGCAGTACTTC. It is translated as CASSLGGGATYYEQYF. V gene TRBV5-6 combines with J gene TRBJ2-7; D may be TRBD1 (5 bases). Trimming removed 0 bases at V and 3 bases at J, with 16 bases between. Per germline, CDR1 SGHDT and CDR2 YYEEEE. The CDR3 totals 16 residues.

V usage is TRBV5-4 and J usage is TRBJ1-1; D unclear. Deletions cut 0 bases from V and 3 bases from J, with 6 bases between. This CDR3 region has 13 residues. Looked up from germline, CDR1 is SGHNT and CDR2 is YYREEE (reference sequence). The CDR3 DNA follows: TGTGCCAGCAGCTTGGAAAGTTACACTGAAGCTTTCTTT. Its protein is CASSLESYTEAFF. Full variable domain (outside the CDR3, taken from reference TRBV5-4 and TRBJ1-1): ETGVTQSPTHLIKTRGQQVTLRCSSQSGHNTVSWYQQALGQGPQFIFQYYREEENGRGNFPPRFSGLQFPNYSSELNVNALELDDSALYLCASSLESYTEAFFGQGTRLTVV.

The rearrangement joins TRBV29-1 to TRBJ2-4; D tentatively reads TRBD1 or TRBD2 (6 bases each). The CDR3 is made up of 17 amino acids. Germline lookup yields CDR1 SQVTM and CDR2 ANQGSEA. Trimming removed 0 bases from V and 3 bases from J, with 18 bases in between. CDR3 residues: CSVEEIGGTSYKNIQYF. In DNA form, the CDR3 reads TGCAGCGTTGAAGAAATCGGCGGGACATCGTACAAAAACATTCAGTACTTC.

This chain connects TRBV7-2 to TRBJ1-1, with D unresolved. The germline gives CDR1 SGHTA, CDR2 FQGNSA. V lost 4 bases to trimming and J lost 6 bases, with 15 bases between them. The CDR3 runs to 14 residues. CDR3 DNA sequence: TGTGCCAGCAGCTCAGGACGGGTATGGGCTGAAGCTTTCTTT. It translates to CASSSGRVWAEAFF.

V and J are TRBV9 and TRBJ2-2; 9 bases fit TRBD2. CDR1 and CDR2 (germline): SGDLS, YYNGEE. The CDR3 sequence is 16 residues long. V dropped 4 bases and J dropped 7; count of bases not matched to a gene: 11. The CDR3 nucleotides are TGTGCCAGCAGCAAGAGCGGGGGGCCCTTGGTCGGGGAGCTGTTTTTT. This gives the protein CASSKSGGPLVGELFF.

The chain's CDR3 is CASSSDETGNEQFF. CDR3 nucleotide sequence: TGTGCCAGCAGCTCCGATGAAACGGGAAATGAGCAGTTCTTC. The chain links TRBV7-2 to TRBJ2-1; a weak D match, TRBD2 (5 bases). V shed 4 bases and J shed 7 bases, with 14 bases lying between them. The CDR3 has 14 amino acids. Germline CDR1 SGHTA, CDR2 FQGNSA.

This clone was recorded a few times. The V call is TRBV28, the J call TRBJ1-2; no firm D call. This CDR3 has 11 residues. V lost 4 bases to trimming and J lost 8 bases, with 8 bases between them. Germline V gene lookup returns CDR1 MDHEN and CDR2 SYDVKM. CDR3 residues: CASSSRVGYTF. CDR3 DNA sequence: TGTGCCAGCAGTTCAAGGGTGGGCTACACCTTC.

This chain joins TRBV10-3 and TRBJ2-1; D ambiguous. The CDR3 spans 13 residues. V was cut by 3 bases and J by 9 bases, with 12 bases left in between. The germline V gene encodes CDR1 ENHRY and CDR2 SYGVKD. DNA for the CDR3: TGTGCCATCAGTGACATTGCCGGACGTGAGCAGTTCTTC. Translating gives CAISDIAGREQFF.

V gene TRBV5-5 combines with J gene TRBJ2-3, with TRBD1 matching over 9 bases. CDR3 size: 20 residues. Trimming removed 0 bases from V and 5 bases from J; junction bases left unmatched: 19. Looked up from germline, CDR1 is SGHKS and CDR2 is YYEKEE (reference sequence). CDR3 amino acids: CASSLGTGASPAEMGDTQYF. In DNA form, the CDR3 reads TGTGCCAGCAGCTTGGGGACAGGGGCATCACCCGCAGAAATGGGAGATACGCAGTATTTT.

This clone has only a few counts. The V gene is TRBV27, the J gene TRBJ1-5, with 8 bases lining up with TRBD1. This CDR3 has 14 residues. Germline CDR1 MNHEY, CDR2 SMNVEV (reference sequence). With 4 bases clipped from V and 5 bases from J, the junction kept 4 bases outside the gene matches. The CDR3 is CASSSAGGYQPQHF. As DNA, the CDR3 is TGTGCCAGCAGTTCGGCAGGGGGCTATCAGCCCCAGCATTTT.

The V gene is TRBV2, the J gene TRBJ2-2; D unresolved. The germline CDR1 and CDR2 sequences are SNHLY and FYNNEI. The CDR3 runs to 12 residues. Trimming removed 7 bases from V and 9 bases from J, with 12 bases in between. Here the CDR3 reads CASTLSPRELFF. Here the CDR3 DNA reads TGTGCCAGCACCCTTAGCCCCCGGGAGCTGTTTTTT.

The J gene is TRBJ2-7, the V gene TRBV27; 10 bases are shared with TRBD2. The ends lost 3 bases at V and 4 bases at J; junction bases unmatched: 6. Germline V lookup: CDR1 MNHEY, CDR2 SMNVEV (reference sequence). The length of the CDR3 is 15 residues. In DNA form, the CDR3 reads TGTGCCAGCAGTTTTGGTAGCGGGAGGACTTACGAGCAGTACTTC. Translated: CASSFGSGRTYEQYF.

The table lists this clone with a count of one. This chain uses TRBV14 with TRBJ2-6; D ambiguous. Between the trimmed V and J ends, which lost 1 base and 0 bases, there was a span of 10 bases. This CDR3 region has 17 residues. The germline V gene encodes CDR1 SGHDN and CDR2 FVKESK. CDR3 DNA sequence: TGTGCCAGCAGCCAAGGAGGCTTTCGCTCTGGGGCCAACGTCCTGACTTTC. It is translated as CASSQGGFRSGANVLTF.

J is TRBJ2-5 and V is TRBV27, with 9 positions matching TRBD2. The junction had 16 bases not matched to a gene; V was cut back by 0 bases and J by 5 bases. Per germline, CDR1 MNHEY and CDR2 SMNVEV (reference sequence). The length of the CDR3 is 19 residues. The CDR3 protein is CASSLSTPRGLAGGETQYF. The DNA of the CDR3 is TGTGCCAGCAGTTTATCTACGCCGCGGGGACTAGCCGGCGGCGAGACCCAGTACTTC.

V is TRBV5-1 and J is TRBJ1-2, with 7 bases that match TRBD1. Germline-derived CDR1 and CDR2 are SGHRS and YFSETQ. The CDR3 is 12 residues long. V shed 4 bases and J 5 bases; nucleotides not matched to a gene: 2. CDR3: CASSLQGYGYTF. The CDR3 DNA sequence: TGCGCCAGCAGCCTACAGGGGTATGGCTACACCTTC.

This chain joins TRBV30 and TRBJ1-3; D is undetermined. Looked up from germline, CDR1 is GTSNPN and CDR2 is SVGIG (reference sequence). V was shortened by 1 base and J by 2 bases, with 9 bases between the two germline ends. CDR3 size: 14 residues. For the CDR3, the DNA is TGTGCCTGGAGTGCGGATGCGGCTGGAAACACCATATATTTT. Translated: CAWSADAAGNTIYF.

The CDR3 sequence is CASSLGLDEQFF. The CDR3 bases are TGCGCCAGCAGCCTGGGACTCGATGAGCAGTTCTTC. The chain uses TRBV4-1 and TRBJ2-1; D is possibly TRBD2 (6 bases). The CDR3 runs to 12 residues. Germline CDR1 MGHRA, CDR2 YSYEKL. The germline V and J ends were trimmed by 4 bases and 8 bases, with 9 bases remaining between them.